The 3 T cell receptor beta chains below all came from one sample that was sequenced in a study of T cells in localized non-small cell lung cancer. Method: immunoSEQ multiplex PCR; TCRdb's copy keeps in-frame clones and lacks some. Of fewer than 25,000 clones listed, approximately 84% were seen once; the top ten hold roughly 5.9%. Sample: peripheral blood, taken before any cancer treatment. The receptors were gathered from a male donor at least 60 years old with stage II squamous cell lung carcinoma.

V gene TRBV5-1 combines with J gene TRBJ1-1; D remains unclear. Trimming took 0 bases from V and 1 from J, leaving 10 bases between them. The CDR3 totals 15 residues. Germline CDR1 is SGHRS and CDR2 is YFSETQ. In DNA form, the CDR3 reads TGCGCCAGCAGCTTGGACTCCCGAAGGAACACTGAAGCTTTCTTT. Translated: CASSLDSRRNTEAFF.

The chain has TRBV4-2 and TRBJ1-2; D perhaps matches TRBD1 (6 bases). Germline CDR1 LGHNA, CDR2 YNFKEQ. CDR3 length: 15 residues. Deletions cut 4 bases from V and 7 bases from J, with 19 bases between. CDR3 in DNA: TGTGCCAGCAGCCTAAGCTCCGAGGGGGTGGGTGGCTACACCTTC. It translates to CASSLSSEGVGGYTF.

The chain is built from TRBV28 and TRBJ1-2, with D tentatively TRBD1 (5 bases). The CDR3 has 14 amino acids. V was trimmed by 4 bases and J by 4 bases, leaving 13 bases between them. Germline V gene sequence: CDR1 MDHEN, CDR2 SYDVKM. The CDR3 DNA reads TGTGCCAGCAGTTCGCCGGGACCCAGCTATGGCTACACCTTC. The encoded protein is CASSSPGPSYGYTF.